This paragraph covers one TCR beta chain sequence. Its antigen remains unknown. Other DNA sequences in the same sample also yield this CDR3. The CDR3 extends over 13 amino acids. Germline V gene sequence: CDR1 KGHSH, CDR2 LQKENI. V was trimmed by 3 bases and J by 4 bases, leaving 9 bases between them. The data stem from a study of cytotoxic CD8 clonotypes in ibrutinib-treated CLL. The overall study: Across the patients, roughly 10 were relapsed/refractory, about 15 treatment-naive and fewer than 18 IGHV unmutated. Response samples were taken after a median approximately 13 months of treatment, range 6 to 36. Study results and caveats: Clonality showed a rise at ibrutinib response that reversed toward baseline at progression. Collection times varied between progressing and sustained-remission patients.

Only in-frame clones appear in the TCRdb table, and some are missing; sequencing was by immunoSEQ multiplex PCR. The sample lists about 68,000 clones, approximately 80% occurring once. The clonotype comes from a human donor with chronic lymphocytic leukemia. The source material was PBMCs, sampled at disease progression, from a patient treated with ibrutinib. The chain employs TRBV18 and TRBJ1-1; D is possibly TRBD1 (5 bases). The CDR3 region has the DNA TGTGCCAGCTCACCGGCAGGGCGCACTGAAGCTTTCTTT. Residues: CASSPAGRTEAFF.